The 6 T cell receptor beta chains below come from one sample, sequenced in a study of T cell responses to AZD1222 COVID-19 vaccine. Produced via immunoSEQ multiplex PCR; TCRdb's table is partial and in-frame only. The sample records some 120,000 clones, 84% being singletons. The sample in question was peripheral blood, obtained 28 days after the second AZD1222 dose. Receptors were obtained from an adult who received the AZD1222 COVID-19 vaccine.

This clone was observed a handful of times. Different DNA sequences within this sample yield the same CDR3. J is TRBJ1-2 and V is TRBV7-9; D not certain. This CDR3 is built from 15 residues. Trimming took off 3 bases at V and 0 bases at J, with 11 bases between the two ends. Per the germline V gene, CDR1 is SEHNR and CDR2 is FQNEAQ (reference sequence). CDR3 nucleotides: TGTGCCAGCAGCTTGGCAGGCGCAACTAACTATGGCTACACCTTC. Protein sequence: CASSLAGATNYGYTF.

The rearrangement uses TRBV5-4 and TRBJ2-2; no reliable D call. The germline V gene has CDR1 SGHNT and CDR2 YYREEE (reference sequence). The V gene lost 3 bases and the J gene lost 1 base, with 16 bases spanning the gap. The CDR3 covers 17 residues. CDR3 protein: CASSSPFGSKNTGELFF. DNA for the CDR3: TGTGCCAGCAGCTCCCCGTTCGGCTCCAAGAACACCGGGGAGCTGTTTTTT.

The V gene is TRBV11-3, the J gene TRBJ2-2; possible D gene TRBD1, 6 bases. Trimming pared 1 base from V and 6 bases from J, leaving 18 bases between. The CDR3 sequence is 17 residues long. Germline CDR1 reads SGHNT; CDR2 reads YENEEA. The CDR3 spells CASSLGPSRGRAGELFF. The CDR3 nucleotides read TGTGCCAGCAGCTTAGGTCCAAGTAGGGGGAGAGCCGGGGAGCTGTTTTTT.

This chain links TRBV5-1 with TRBJ2-1; either TRBD1 or TRBD2 may fit D (5 bases each). Germline CDR1 and CDR2: SGHRS and YFSETQ. The CDR3 loop spans 16 amino acids. Trimming cost V 4 bases and J 5 bases, with 19 bases left between them. The CDR3 DNA is TGCGCCAGCAGCAGGGACCAGGTCGGGGTCGACAATGAGCAGTTCTTC. Protein sequence: CASSRDQVGVDNEQFF.

The chain joins TRBV3-1 (or the pseudogene TRBV3-2) to TRBJ2-3, with D perhaps matching TRBD2 (7 bases). Germline V gives CDR1 LGHDT, CDR2 YNNKEL (reference sequence). The CDR3 runs 18 residues. Trimming left V 4 bases short and J 0 bases short, with 20 bases between. The chain's CDR3 is CASSLRGAPSPSTDTQYF. The DNA of the CDR3 is TGTGCCAGCAGCCTACGGGGGGCCCCCAGCCCTAGCACAGATACGCAGTATTTT.

J is TRBJ2-4 and V is TRBV7-8, with 8 positions matching TRBD1. The V and J ends lost 4 bases and 3 bases, in that order; junction bases with no gene match: 5. Germline V gives CDR1 SGHVS, CDR2 FQNEAQ. CDR3 length equals 15 residues. The CDR3 DNA reads as TGTGCCAGCAGCTCGGACAGGGTACACAAAAACATTCAGTACTTC. Its protein is CASSSDRVHKNIQYF.